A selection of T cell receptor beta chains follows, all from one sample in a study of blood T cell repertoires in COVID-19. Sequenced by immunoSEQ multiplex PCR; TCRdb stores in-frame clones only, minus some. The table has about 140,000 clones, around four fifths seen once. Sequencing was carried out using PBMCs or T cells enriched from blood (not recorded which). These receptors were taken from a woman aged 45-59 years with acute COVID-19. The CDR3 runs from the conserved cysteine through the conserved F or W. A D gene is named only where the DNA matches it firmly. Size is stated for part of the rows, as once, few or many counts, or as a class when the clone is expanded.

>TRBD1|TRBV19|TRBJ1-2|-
CASSIPTGGVPRGGYTF
TGTGCCAGTAGTATCCCGACAGGGGGCGTACCTCGAGGTGGCTACACCTTC
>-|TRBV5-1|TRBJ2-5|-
CASSFSTGQETQYF
TGCGCCAGCAGCTTTTCGACAGGCCAAGAGACCCAGTACTTC
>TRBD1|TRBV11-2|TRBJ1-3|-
CASSSDRSSGNTIYF
TGTGCCAGCAGCTCGGACAGGTCCTCTGGAAACACCATATATTTT
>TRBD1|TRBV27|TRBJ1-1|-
CASSGRDQGANTEAFF
TGTGCCAGCAGTGGCCGGGATCAGGGGGCGAACACTGAAGCTTTCTTT
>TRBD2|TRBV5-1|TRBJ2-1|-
CASSLGAGGAQEQFF
TGCGCCAGCAGCTTGGGAGCGGGAGGAGCTCAGGAGCAGTTCTTC
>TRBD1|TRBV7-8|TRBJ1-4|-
CASSLVAGTGNEKLFF
TGTGCCAGCAGCTTAGTAGCCGGGACAGGGAATGAAAAACTGTTTTTT
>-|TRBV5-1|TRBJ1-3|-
CASRAGQAGNTIYF
TGCGCCAGCCGGGCGGGTCAGGCCGGAAACACCATATATTTT
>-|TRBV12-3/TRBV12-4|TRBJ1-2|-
CASSLRGAKGYTF
TGTGCCAGCAGTTTAAGAGGAGCGAAGGGCTACACCTTC
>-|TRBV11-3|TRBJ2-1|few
CASSSKRAGNEQFF
TGTGCCAGCAGCTCAAAGAGGGCCGGGAATGAGCAGTTCTTC
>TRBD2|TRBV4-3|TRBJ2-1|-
CASSQESSGMNNEQFF
TGCGCCAGCAGCCAAGAGAGTAGCGGGATGAACAATGAGCAGTTCTTC
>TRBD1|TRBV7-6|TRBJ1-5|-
CASSDRRGPNQPQHF
TGTGCCAGCAGCGACCGCAGGGGGCCGAATCAGCCCCAGCATTTT
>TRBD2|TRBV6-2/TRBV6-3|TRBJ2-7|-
CASSYSPGGHEQYF
TGTGCCAGCAGTTACTCTCCGGGAGGCCACGAGCAGTACTTC
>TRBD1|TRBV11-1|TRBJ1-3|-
CASSLEGTGSGNTIYF
TGTGCCAGCAGCTTAGAGGGGACAGGCTCTGGAAACACCATATATTTT
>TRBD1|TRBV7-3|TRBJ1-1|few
CASSPLGQGSAEAFF
TGTGCCAGCAGCCCCCTGGGACAGGGGAGCGCTGAAGCTTTCTTT
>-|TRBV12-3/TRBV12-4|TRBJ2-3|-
CASRDTEVDTQYF
TGTGCCAGCAGGGACACCGAGGTAGATACGCAGTATTTT
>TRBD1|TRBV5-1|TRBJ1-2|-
CASSREGGAGYTF
TGCGCCAGCTCCAGGGAAGGGGGCGCTGGCTACACCTTC
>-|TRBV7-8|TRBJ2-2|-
CATTGGGELFF
TGTGCCACGACAGGTGGGGGAGAGCTGTTTTTT
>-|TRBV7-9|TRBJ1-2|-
CASSPEGGNYGYTF
TGTGCCAGCAGCCCCGAGGGGGGGAACTATGGCTACACCTTC
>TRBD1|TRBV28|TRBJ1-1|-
CASSLALGTGSTEAFF
TGTGCCAGCAGTTTGGCCCTTGGGACAGGGAGCACTGAAGCTTTCTTT
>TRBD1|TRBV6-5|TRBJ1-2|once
CASGRTGGNYGYTF
TGTGCCAGCGGGCGGACAGGGGGAAACTATGGCTACACCTTC
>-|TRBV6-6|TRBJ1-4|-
CASSLQGKLFF
TGTGCCAGCAGCCTACAGGGAAAACTGTTTTTT
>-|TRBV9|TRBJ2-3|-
CASSAQDRTSTDTQYF
TGTGCCAGCAGCGCCCAGGACAGAACTAGCACAGATACGCAGTATTTT
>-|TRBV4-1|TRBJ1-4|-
CASSQDRGSANEKLFF
TGCGCCAGCAGCCAAGATCGGGGGTCCGCTAATGAAAAACTGTTTTTT
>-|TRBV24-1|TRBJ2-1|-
CATSGLPRSSYNEQFF
TGTGCCACCAGTGGCTTGCCCCGGTCCTCCTACAATGAGCAGTTCTTC
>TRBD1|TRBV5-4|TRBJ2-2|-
CASSLGGQTANTGELFF
TGTGCCAGCAGCTTAGGGGGCCAAACTGCCAACACCGGGGAGCTGTTTTTT
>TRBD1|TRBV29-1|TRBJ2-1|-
CSVGQGEKGEQFF
TGCAGCGTGGGACAGGGGGAGAAGGGCGAGCAGTTCTTC
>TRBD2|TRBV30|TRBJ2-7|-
CAWTSGYEQYF
TGTGCCTGGACTAGCGGGTACGAGCAGTACTTC
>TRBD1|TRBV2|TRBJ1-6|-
CASSDPGTGLAPLHF
TGTGCCAGCAGTGACCCCGGGACAGGGCTGGCACCCCTCCACTTT
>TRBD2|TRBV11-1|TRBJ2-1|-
CASCFSGGSYNEQFF
TGTGCCAGCTGTTTTAGCGGGGGCTCCTACAATGAGCAGTTCTTC
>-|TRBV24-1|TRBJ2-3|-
CATSDQGLDTQYF
TGTGCCACCAGTGATCAGGGTCTAGATACGCAGTATTTT
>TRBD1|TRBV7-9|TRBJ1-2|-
CASSLAGQGYGYTF
TGTGCCAGCAGCTTAGCTGGACAGGGATATGGCTACACCTTC